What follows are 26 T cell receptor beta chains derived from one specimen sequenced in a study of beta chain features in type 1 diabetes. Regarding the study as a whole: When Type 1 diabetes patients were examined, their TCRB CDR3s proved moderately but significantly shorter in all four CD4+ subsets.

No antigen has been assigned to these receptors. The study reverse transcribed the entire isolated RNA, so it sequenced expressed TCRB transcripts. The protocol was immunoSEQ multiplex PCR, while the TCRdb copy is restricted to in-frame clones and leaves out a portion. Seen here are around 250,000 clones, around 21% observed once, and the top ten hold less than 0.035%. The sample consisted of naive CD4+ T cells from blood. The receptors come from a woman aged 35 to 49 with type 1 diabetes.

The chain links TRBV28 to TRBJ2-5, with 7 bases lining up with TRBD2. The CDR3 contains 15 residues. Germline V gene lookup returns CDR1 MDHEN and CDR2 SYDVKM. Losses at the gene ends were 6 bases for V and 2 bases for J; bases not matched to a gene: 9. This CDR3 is CASSRGVAVQETQYF. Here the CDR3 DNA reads TGTGCCAGCAGCCGGGGGGTCGCCGTGCAAGAGACCCAGTACTTC. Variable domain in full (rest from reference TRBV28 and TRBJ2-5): DVKVTQSSRYLVKRTGEKVFLECVQDMDHENMFWYRQDPGLGLRLIYFSYDVKMKEKGDIPEGYSVSREKKERFSLILESASTNQTSMYLCASSRGVAVQETQYFGPGTRLLVL.

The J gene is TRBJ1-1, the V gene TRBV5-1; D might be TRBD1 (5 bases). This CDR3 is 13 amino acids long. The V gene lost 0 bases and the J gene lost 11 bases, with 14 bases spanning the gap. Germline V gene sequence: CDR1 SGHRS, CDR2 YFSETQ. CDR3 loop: CASSLEGEGLAFF. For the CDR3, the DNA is TGCGCCAGCAGCTTGGAAGGGGAAGGGTTGGCTTTCTTT.

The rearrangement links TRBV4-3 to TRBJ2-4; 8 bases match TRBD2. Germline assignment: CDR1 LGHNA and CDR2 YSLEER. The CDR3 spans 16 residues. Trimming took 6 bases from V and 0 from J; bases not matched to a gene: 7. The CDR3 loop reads CASSPGGAPAKNIQYF. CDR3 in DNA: TGCGCCAGCAGTCCCGGGGGGGCTCCAGCCAAAAACATTCAGTACTTC.

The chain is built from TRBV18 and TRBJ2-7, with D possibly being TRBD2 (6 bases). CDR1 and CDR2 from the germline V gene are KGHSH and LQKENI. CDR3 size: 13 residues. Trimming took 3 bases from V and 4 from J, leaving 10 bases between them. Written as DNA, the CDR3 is TGTGCCAGCTCACCGGGACTGAGATACGAGCAGTACTTC. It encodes CASSPGLRYEQYF. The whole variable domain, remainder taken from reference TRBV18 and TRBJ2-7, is NAGVMQNPRHLVRRRGQEARLRCSPMKGHSHVYWYRQLPEEGLKFMVYLQKENIIDESGMPKERFSAEFPKEGPSILRIQQVVRGDSAAYFCASSPGLRYEQYFGPGTRLTVT.

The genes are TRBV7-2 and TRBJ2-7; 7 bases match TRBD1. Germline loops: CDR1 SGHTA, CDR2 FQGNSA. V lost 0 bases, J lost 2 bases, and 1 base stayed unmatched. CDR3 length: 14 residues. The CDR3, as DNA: TGTGCCAGCAGCTTAGCGACAGGGACCTACGAGCAGTACTTC. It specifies CASSLATGTYEQYF.

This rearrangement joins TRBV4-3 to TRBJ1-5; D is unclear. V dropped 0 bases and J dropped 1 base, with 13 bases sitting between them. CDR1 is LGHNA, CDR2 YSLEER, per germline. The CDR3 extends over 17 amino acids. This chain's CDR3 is CASSQDTTFGSNQPQHF. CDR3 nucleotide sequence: TGCGCCAGCAGCCAAGATACGACTTTCGGCAGCAATCAGCCCCAGCATTTT.

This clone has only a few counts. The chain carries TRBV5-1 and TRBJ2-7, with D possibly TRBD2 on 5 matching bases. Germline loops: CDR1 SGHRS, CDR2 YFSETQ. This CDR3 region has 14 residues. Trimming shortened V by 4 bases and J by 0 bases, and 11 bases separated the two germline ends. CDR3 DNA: TGCGCCAGCAGCCGGGGTCGGAGCTCCTACGAGCAGTACTTC. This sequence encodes CASSRGRSSYEQYF.

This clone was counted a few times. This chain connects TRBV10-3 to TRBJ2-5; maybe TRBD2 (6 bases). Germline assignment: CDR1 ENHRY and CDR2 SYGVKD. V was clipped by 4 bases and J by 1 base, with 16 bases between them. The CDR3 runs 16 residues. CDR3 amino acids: CAISGGTAAPQETQYF. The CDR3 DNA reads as TGTGCCATCAGTGGAGGGACTGCCGCCCCCCAAGAGACCCAGTACTTC.

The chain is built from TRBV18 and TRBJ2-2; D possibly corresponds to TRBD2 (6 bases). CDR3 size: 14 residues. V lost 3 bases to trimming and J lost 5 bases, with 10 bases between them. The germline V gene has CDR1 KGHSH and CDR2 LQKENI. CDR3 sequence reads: CASSPRDGTGELFF. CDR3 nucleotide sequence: TGTGCCAGCTCACCGCGGGACGGGACCGGGGAGCTGTTTTTT.

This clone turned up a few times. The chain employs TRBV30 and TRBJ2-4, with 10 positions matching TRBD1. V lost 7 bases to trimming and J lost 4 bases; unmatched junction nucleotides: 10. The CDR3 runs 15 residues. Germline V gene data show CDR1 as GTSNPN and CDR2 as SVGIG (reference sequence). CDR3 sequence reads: CASSTGGDLKNIQYF. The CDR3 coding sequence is TGTGCCTCCTCGACAGGGGGCGACCTAAAAAACATTCAGTACTTC.

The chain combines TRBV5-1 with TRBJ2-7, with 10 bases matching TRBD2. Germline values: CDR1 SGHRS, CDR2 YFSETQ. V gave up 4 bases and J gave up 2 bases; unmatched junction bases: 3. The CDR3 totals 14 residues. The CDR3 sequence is CASSVTSGAYEQYF. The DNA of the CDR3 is TGCGCCAGCAGCGTTACTAGCGGGGCCTACGAGCAGTACTTC.

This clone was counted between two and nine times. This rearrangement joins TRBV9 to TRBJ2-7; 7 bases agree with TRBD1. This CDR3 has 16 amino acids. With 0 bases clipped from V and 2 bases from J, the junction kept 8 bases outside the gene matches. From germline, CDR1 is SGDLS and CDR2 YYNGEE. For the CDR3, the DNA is TGTGCCAGCAGCGTAGGGCTCGGGACAGCTACCTACGAGCAGTACTTC. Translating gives CASSVGLGTATYEQYF.

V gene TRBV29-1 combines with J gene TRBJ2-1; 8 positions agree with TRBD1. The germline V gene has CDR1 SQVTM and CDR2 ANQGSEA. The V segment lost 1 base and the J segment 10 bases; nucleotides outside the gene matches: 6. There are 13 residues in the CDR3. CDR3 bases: TGCAGCGTTGAAGGACAGGGGTTCGAGGAGCAGTTCTTC. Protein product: CSVEGQGFEEQFF.

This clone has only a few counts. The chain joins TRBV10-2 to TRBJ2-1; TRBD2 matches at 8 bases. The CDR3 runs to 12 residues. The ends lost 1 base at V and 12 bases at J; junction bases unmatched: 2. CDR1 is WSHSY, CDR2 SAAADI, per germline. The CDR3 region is CASSEWLAGQFF. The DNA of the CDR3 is TGCGCCAGCAGTGAGTGGCTAGCGGGGCAGTTCTTC.

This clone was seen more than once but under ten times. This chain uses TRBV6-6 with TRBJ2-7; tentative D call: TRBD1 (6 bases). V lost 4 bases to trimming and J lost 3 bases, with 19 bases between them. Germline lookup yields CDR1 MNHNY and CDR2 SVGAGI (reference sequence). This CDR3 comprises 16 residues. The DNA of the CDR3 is TGTGCCAGCAGTTCCAATCCAGGGGTAGGAGTCTACGAGCAGTACTTC. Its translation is CASSSNPGVGVYEQYF.

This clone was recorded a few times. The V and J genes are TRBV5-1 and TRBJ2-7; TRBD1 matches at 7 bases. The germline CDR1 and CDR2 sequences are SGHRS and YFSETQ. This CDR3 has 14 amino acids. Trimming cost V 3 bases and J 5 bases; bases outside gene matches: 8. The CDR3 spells CASSSGQDTHEQYF. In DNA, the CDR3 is TGCGCCAGCAGCTCCGGACAGGACACCCACGAGCAGTACTTC.

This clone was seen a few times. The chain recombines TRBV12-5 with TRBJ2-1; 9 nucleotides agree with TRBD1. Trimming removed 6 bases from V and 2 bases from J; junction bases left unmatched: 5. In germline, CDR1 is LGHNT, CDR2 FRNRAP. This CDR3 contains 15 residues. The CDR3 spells CASGFHRGPYNEQFF. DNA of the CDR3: TGTGCTAGTGGCTTTCACAGGGGGCCCTACAATGAGCAGTTCTTC.

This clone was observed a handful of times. The CDR3 here is CAISRQGATDTEAFF. The DNA for the CDR3 is TGTGCCATCAGTCGACAGGGTGCAACAGACACTGAAGCTTTCTTT. The rearrangement joins TRBV10-3 to TRBJ1-1; 7 bases agree with TRBD1. V shed 5 bases and J 3 bases; nucleotides not matched to a gene: 9. CDR3 length equals 15 residues. Germline CDR1 is ENHRY and CDR2 is SYGVKD.

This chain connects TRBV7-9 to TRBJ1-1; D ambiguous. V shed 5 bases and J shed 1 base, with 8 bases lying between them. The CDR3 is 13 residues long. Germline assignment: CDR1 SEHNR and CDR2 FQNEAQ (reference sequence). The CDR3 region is CASSLTKNTEAFF. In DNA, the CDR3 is TGTGCCAGCAGCCTTACAAAGAACACTGAAGCTTTCTTT.

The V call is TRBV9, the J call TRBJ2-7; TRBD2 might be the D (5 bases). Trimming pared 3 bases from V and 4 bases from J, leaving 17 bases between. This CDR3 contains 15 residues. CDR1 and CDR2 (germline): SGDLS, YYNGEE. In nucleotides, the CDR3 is TGTGCCAGCAGCGGCAGGAGGCCCCGCCGGTACGAGCAGTACTTC. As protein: CASSGRRPRRYEQYF.

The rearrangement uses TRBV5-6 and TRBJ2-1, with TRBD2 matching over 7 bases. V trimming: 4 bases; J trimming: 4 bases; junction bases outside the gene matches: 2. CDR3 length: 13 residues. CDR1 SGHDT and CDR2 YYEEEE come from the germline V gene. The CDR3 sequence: CASSPGGYNEQFF. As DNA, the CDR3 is TGTGCCAGCAGCCCCGGGGGGTACAATGAGCAGTTCTTC. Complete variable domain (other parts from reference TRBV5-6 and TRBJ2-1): DAGVTQSPTHLIKTRGQQVTLRCSPKSGHDTVSWYQQALGQGPQFIFQYYEEEERQRGNFPDRFSGHQFPNYSSELNVNALLLGDSALYLCASSPGGYNEQFFGPGTRLTVL.

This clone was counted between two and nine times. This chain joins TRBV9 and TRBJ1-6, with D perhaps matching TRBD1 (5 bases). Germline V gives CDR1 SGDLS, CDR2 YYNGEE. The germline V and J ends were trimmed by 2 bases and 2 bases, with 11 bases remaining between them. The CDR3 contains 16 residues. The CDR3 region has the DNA TGTGCCAGCAGCGTTGCAGGGTCGACCTATAATTCACCCCTCCACTTT. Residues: CASSVAGSTYNSPLHF. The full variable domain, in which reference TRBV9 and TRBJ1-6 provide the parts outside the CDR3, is DSGVTQTPKHLITATGQRVTLRCSPRSGDLSVYWYQQSLDQGLQFLIQYYNGEERAKGNILERFSAQQFPDLHSELNLSSLELGDSALYFCASSVAGSTYNSPLHFGNGTRLTVT.

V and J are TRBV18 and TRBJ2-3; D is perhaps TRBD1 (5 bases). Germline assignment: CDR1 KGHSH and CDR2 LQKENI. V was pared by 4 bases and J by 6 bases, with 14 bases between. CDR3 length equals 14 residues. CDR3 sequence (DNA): TGTGCCAGCTCACTGGGGCCCACCCGGGATACGCAGTATTTT. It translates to CASSLGPTRDTQYF. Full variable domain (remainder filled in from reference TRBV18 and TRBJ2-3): NAGVMQNPRHLVRRRGQEARLRCSPMKGHSHVYWYRQLPEEGLKFMVYLQKENIIDESGMPKERFSAEFPKEGPSILRIQQVVRGDSAAYFCASSLGPTRDTQYFGPGTRLTVL.

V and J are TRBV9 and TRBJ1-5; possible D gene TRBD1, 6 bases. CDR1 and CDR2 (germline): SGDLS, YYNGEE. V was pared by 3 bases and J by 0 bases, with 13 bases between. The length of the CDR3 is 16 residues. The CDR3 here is CASSEGDTHSNQPQHF. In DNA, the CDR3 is TGTGCCAGCAGCGAGGGGGACACCCATAGCAATCAGCCCCAGCATTTT.

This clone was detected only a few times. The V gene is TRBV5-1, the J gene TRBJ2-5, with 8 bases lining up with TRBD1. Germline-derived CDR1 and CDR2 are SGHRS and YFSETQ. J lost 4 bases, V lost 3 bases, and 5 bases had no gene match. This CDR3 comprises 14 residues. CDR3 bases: TGCGCCAGCAGCTCGCCTGACAGGGGAGAGACCCAGTACTTC. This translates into CASSSPDRGETQYF. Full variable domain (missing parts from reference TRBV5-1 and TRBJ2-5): KAGVTQTPRYLIKTRGQQVTLSCSPISGHRSVSWYQQTPGQGLQFLFEYFSETQRNKGNFPGRFSGRQFSNSRSEMNVSTLELGDSALYLCASSSPDRGETQYFGPGTRLLVL.

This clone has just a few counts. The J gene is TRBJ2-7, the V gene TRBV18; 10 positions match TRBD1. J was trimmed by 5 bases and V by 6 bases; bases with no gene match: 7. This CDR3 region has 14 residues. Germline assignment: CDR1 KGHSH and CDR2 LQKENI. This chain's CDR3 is CASSPGTGEDEQYF. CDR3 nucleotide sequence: TGTGCCAGCTCCCCCGGGACAGGGGAGGACGAGCAGTACTTC.